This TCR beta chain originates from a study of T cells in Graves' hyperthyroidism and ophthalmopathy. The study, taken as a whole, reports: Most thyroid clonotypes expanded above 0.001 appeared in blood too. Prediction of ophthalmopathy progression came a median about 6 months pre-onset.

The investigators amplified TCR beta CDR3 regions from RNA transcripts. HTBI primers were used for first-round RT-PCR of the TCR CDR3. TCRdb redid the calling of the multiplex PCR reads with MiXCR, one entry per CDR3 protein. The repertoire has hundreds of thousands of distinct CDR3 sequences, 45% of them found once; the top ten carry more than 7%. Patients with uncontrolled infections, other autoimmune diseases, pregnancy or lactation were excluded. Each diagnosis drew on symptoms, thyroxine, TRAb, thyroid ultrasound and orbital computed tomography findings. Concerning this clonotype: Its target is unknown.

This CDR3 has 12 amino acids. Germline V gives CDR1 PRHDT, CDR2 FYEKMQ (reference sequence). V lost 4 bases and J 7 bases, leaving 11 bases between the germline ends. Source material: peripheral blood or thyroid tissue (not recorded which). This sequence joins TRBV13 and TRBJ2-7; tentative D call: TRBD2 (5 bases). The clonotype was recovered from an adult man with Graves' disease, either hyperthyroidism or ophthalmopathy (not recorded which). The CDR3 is CASSYATGEQYF. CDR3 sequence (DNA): TGTGCCAGCAGCTATGCGACGGGGGAGCAGTACTTC.